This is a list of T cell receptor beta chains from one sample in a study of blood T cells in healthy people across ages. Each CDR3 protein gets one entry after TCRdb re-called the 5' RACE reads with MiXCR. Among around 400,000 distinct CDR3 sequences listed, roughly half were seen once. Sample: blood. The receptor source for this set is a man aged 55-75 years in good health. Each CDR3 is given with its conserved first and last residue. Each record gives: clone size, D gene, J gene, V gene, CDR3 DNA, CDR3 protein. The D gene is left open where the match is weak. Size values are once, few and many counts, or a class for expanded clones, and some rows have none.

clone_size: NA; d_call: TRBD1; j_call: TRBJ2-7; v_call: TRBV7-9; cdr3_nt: TGTGCCAGCAGCTTGCTGGACAGGGGGCCATACGAGCAGTACTTC; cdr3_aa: CASSLLDRGPYEQYF
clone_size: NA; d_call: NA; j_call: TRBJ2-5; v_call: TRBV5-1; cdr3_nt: TGCGCCAGCAGCTCCATTTCCGGGACGGCCGTTACGGAGACCCAGTACTTC; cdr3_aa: CASSSISGTAVTETQYF
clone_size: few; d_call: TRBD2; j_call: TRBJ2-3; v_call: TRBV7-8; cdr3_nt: TGTGCCAGCAGCTTTAGCGGGAGGGGAGATACGCAGTATTTT; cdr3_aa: CASSFSGRGDTQYF
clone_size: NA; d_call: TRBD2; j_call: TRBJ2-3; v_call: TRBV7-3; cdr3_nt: TGTGCCAGCAGCTTAATGGCGGGAGGGTCCGATACGCAGTATTTT; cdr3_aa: CASSLMAGGSDTQYF
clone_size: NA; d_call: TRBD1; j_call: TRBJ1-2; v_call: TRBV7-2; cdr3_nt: TGTGCCAGCAGCCGGGACAGTGCTAACTATGGCTACACCTTC; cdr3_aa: CASSRDSANYGYTF
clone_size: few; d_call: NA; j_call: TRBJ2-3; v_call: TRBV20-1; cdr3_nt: TGCAGTGCTAGAGATCAGGGGCGCACGCAGTATTTT; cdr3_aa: CSARDQGRTQYF
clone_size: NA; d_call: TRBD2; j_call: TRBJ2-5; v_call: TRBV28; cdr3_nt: TGTGCCAGCAGTCCGGGACTAGCGGGTCAAGAGACCCAGTACTTC; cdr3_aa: CASSPGLAGQETQYF
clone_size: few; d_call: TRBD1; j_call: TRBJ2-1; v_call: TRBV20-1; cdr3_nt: TGCAGTGCTGGAAAGGCGCAGGGGGCTAATGAGCAGTTCTTC; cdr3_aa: CSAGKAQGANEQFF
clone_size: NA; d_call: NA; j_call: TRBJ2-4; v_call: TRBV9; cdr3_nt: TGTGCCAGTAGTCCTCAGGGGACCAAAAACATTCAGTACTTC; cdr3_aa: CASSPQGTKNIQYF
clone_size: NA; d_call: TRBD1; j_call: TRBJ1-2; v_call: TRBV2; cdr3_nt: TGTGCCAGCACCTCAGGGAAGGGACAGGGCTATGGCTACACCTTC; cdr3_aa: CASTSGKGQGYGYTF
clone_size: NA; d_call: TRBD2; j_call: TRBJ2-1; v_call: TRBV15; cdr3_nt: TGTGCCACCAGCAGAGAAAGACTAGCGGGAAACAATGAGCAGTTCTTC; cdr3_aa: CATSRERLAGNNEQFF
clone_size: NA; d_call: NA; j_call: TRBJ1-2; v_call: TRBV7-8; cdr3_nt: TGTGCCAGCAGCCCTACGACAGAATATGGCTACACCTTC; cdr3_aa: CASSPTTEYGYTF
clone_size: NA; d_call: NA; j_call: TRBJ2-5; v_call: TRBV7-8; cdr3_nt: TGTGCCAGCAGCTTAGCCTGGGGACGGAACCAAGAGACCCAGTACTTC; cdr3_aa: CASSLAWGRNQETQYF
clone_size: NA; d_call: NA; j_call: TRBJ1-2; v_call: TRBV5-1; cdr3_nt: TGCGCCAGCAGCCAAGGACAGACCCCACGTGGCTACACCTTC; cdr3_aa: CASSQGQTPRGYTF
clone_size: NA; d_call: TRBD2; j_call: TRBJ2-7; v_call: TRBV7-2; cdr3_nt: TGTGCCAGCAGCTTAGCCGTAGCGGGAGGAACCTACGAGCAGTACTTC; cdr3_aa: CASSLAVAGGTYEQYF
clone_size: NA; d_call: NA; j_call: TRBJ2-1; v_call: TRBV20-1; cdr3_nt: TGCAGTGTTCCACAGGTTTCGGGTACTGGGAATGAGCAGTTCTTC; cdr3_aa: CSVPQVSGTGNEQFF
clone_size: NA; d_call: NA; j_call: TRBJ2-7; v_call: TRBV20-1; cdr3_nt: TGCAGTGCTAGAGATCCCCTGGGACACGAGCAGTACTTC; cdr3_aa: CSARDPLGHEQYF
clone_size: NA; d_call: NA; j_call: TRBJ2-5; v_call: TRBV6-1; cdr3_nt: TGTGCCAGCAGTGACCCCCTGGCCTCAAATAGGGGGACCCAGTACTTC; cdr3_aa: CASSDPLASNRGTQYF
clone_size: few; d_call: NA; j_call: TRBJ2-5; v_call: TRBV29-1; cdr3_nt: TGCAGCGTTCGGGGTAGTGGAGAGACCCAGTACTTC; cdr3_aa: CSVRGSGETQYF
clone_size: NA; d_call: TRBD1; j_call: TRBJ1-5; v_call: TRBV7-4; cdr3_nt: TGTGCCAGCAGCTTAGGACGGGACAGGGGTAATCAGCCCCAGCATTTT; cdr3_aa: CASSLGRDRGNQPQHF
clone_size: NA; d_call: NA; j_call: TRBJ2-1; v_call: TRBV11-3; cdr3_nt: TGTGCCAGCAGCCACAGACCGGGACACCCTCAGTTCTTC; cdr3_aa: CASSHRPGHPQFF
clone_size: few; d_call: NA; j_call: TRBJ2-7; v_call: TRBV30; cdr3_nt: TGTGCCTGGAGGCTACAGAGAAACGAGCAGTACTTC; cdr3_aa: CAWRLQRNEQYF
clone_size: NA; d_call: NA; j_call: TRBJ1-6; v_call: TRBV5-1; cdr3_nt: TGCGCCAGCACCCTCTCGACAGCTAGGAATTCACCCCTCCACTTT; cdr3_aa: CASTLSTARNSPLHF
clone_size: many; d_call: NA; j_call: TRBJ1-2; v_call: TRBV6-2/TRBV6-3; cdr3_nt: TGTGCCAGCAGTTACTCCGATCACAGGGACTATGGCTACACCTTC; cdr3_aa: CASSYSDHRDYGYTF
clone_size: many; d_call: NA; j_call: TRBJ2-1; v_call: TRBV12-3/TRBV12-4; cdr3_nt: TGTGCCAGCAGTTCCTACAATGAGCAGTTCTTC; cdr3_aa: CASSSYNEQFF
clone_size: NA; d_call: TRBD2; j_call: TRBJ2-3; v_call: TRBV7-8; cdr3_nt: TGTGCCAGCAGCTTATATGGGGGGGAGGCAGATACGCAGTATTTT; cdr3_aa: CASSLYGGEADTQYF
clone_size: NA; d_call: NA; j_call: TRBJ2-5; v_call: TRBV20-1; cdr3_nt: TGCAGTGCTTTCTGGGGACAAGAGACCCAGTACTTC; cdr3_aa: CSAFWGQETQYF
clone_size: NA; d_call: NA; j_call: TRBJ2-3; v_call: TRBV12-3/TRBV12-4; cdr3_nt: TGTGCCAGCAGTTTGGGTCCGAGGAGCACAGATACGCAGTATTTT; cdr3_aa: CASSLGPRSTDTQYF
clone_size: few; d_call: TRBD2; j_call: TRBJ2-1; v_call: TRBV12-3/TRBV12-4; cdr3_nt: TGTGCCAGCAGTTTGGCTAGCGGGAGGGCCAATGAGCAGTTCTTC; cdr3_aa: CASSLASGRANEQFF
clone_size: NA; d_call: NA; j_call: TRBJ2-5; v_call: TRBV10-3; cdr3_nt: TGTGCCATCAGGGGGGGGCTGGGAGAGCAGTACTTC; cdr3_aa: CAIRGGLGEQYF
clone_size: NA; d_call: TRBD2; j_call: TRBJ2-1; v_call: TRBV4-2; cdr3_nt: TGTGCCAGCAGCCCCCAGGGGACTAGCGGGTCCAATGAGCAGTTCTTC; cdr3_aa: CASSPQGTSGSNEQFF
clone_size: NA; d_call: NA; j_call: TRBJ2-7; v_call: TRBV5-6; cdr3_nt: TGTGCCAGCAGCTTCAGAGGGTTCTACGAGCAGTACTTC; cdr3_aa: CASSFRGFYEQYF
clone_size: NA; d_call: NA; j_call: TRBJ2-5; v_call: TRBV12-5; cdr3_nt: TGTGCTAGTGGTTTGGTAGGGACCCAGTACTTC; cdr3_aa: CASGLVGTQYF
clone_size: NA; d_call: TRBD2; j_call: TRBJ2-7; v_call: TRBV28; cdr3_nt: TGTGCCAGCAGTTTACAATCTAGCGGGAGGGCCTACGAGCAGTACTTC; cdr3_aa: CASSLQSSGRAYEQYF
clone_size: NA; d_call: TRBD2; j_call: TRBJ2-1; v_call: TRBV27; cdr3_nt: TGTGCCAGCAGTTCGACTAGCGGGAGTTTCATGTCCTACAATGAGCAGTTCTTC; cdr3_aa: CASSSTSGSFMSYNEQFF
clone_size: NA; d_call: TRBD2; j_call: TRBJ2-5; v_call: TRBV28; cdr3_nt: TGTGCCAGCAGTTTAGCGGGAGGGCGGGAGCAGTACTTC; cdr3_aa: CASSLAGGREQYF
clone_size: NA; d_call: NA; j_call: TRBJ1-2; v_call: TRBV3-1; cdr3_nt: TGTGCCAGCAGCCAAGCGGGGCAGGGAGGTGGCTACACCTTC; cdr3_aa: CASSQAGQGGGYTF
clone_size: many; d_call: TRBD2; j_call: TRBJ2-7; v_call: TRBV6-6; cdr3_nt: TGTGCCAGCAGTTACTCTGGACTAGCGGGGGCCTCGGCGGCCTACGAGCAGTACTTC; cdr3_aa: CASSYSGLAGASAAYEQYF
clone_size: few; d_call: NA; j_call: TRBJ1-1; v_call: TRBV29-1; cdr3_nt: TGCAGCGTTAGCCAGGGTGCGGCCACTGAAGCTTTCTTT; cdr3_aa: CSVSQGAATEAFF
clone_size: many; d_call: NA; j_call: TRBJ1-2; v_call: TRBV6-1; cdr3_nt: TGTGCCAGCAGGAAGGTGGTAGGGGACTATGGCTACACCTTC; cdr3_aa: CASRKVVGDYGYTF